The 8 T cell receptor beta chains below were found in one sample sequenced in a study of CD8 T cells in ankylosing spondylitis (dated by TCRdb to the late 2010s). The library was obtained by 5' RACE. Instrument on record: Illumina HiSeq 2500. The public reads were reprocessed in TCRdb via fastp at Q25 and MiXCR, keeping in-frame beta chains. Entries are consolidated by CDR3 protein sequence, retaining the most common genes and DNA. Recorded for this sample are about 130,000 distinct CDR3 sequences; roughly 9% of them occurred a single time. Of the sample, approximately 3.3% falls within the top ten clones. What was sequenced was blood, either unsorted or a sorted T cell fraction (not recorded which). The source of these receptors is a male donor with ankylosing spondylitis or in good health (not recorded which).

In this sample, this clonotype turned up a few times. This chain uses TRBV6-2 or TRBV6-3 with TRBJ2-2; D possibly corresponds to TRBD1 (5 bases). This CDR3 spans 13 amino acids. V was clipped by 2 bases and J by 6 bases, with 7 bases between them. The germline V gene encodes CDR1 MNHEY and CDR2 SVGEGT. CDR3 nucleotides: TGTGCCAGCAGTTACCAGGGCCCCGGGGAGCTGTTTTTT. Translation: CASSYQGPGELFF.

This clonotype has only a few counts. V usage is TRBV6-2 or TRBV6-3 and J usage is TRBJ2-2; a weak D match, TRBD2 (6 bases). CDR3 length: 17 residues. Looked up from germline, CDR1 is MNHEY and CDR2 is SVGEGT. V was cut by 6 bases and J by 6 bases, with 23 bases left in between. The CDR3 loop is CASSPIGGVSVSGELFF. CDR3 in DNA: TGTGCCAGCAGCCCTATTGGAGGGGTAAGCGTGTCCGGGGAGCTGTTTTTT.

This clonotype was detected many times. V is TRBV20-1 and J is TRBJ2-7; weak D call: TRBD1 (5 bases). CDR1 is DFQATT and CDR2 is SNEGSKA in the germline V gene (reference sequence). The V and J ends lost 0 bases and 5 bases respectively, with 17 bases between them. The CDR3 extends over 15 amino acids. In DNA, the CDR3 is TGCAGTGCTAGAGATGGGTCCCAGGGTAGGGACGAGCAGTACTTC. Translation: CSARDGSQGRDEQYF.

At least ten counts were recorded for this clonotype. The J gene is TRBJ2-7, the V gene TRBV29-1, with TRBD1 matching over 9 bases. Unmatched junction bases numbered 6, after V lost 4 bases and J lost 5 bases. This CDR3 comprises 13 residues. CDR1 and CDR2 from the germline V gene are SQVTM and ANQGSEA. The CDR3 DNA reads as TGCAGCGTTGTACCCACAGGGGGCGACGAGCAGTACTTC. It encodes CSVVPTGGDEQYF.

V and J are TRBV4-3 and TRBJ2-1; D gene uncertain. Germline V gene sequence: CDR1 LGHNA, CDR2 YSLEER. This CDR3 has 13 amino acids. The ends were cut back, 6 bases at V and 8 bases at J, with 14 bases in the middle. The CDR3 spells CASSFSVRDEQFF. The DNA for the CDR3 is TGCGCCAGCAGTTTCTCGGTTAGGGATGAGCAGTTCTTC.

At least ten counts were recorded for this clonotype. V gene TRBV29-1 combines with J gene TRBJ2-7; 7 bases agree with TRBD2. V lost 4 bases and J lost 7; bases outside the gene matches: 10. CDR1 SQVTM and CDR2 ANQGSEA come from the germline V gene. CDR3 length: 13 amino acids. The CDR3, as DNA: TGCAGCGTTGTGGTGAACGGAGCGGGGGAGCAGTACTTC. This gives the protein CSVVVNGAGEQYF.

This clonotype occurred many times. V and J are TRBV20-1 and TRBJ2-7; D is undetermined. The length of the CDR3 is 15 residues. The ends were cut back, 4 bases at V and 6 bases at J, with 22 bases in the middle. Germline V lookup: CDR1 DFQATT, CDR2 SNEGSKA (reference sequence). The CDR3 protein is CSAIPFQSPVSEQYF. The DNA for the CDR3 is TGCAGTGCTATTCCCTTCCAGTCACCGGTATCCGAGCAGTACTTC.

This clonotype was detected ten times or more. J is TRBJ2-7 and V is TRBV20-1, with TRBD2 matching over 7 bases. This CDR3 spans 13 amino acids. CDR1 is DFQATT and CDR2 is SNEGSKA in the germline V gene (reference sequence). The J segment lost 0 bases and the V segment lost 1 base, leaving 0 bases of the junction unmatched. Here the CDR3 reads CSARGGSSYEQYF. The DNA of the CDR3 is TGCAGTGCTAGAGGCGGGAGCTCCTACGAGCAGTACTTC.